Presented here are 5 T cell receptor beta chains from one specimen sequenced in a study of OX40 agonist ivuxolimab in advanced cancers. Repertoires were generated with immunoSEQ multiplex PCR, while TCRdb's copy carries only in-frame clones and drops some. The sample has about 59,000 clones; about nine tenths are singletons. Specimen: CD4+ or CD8+ T cells sorted from blood, collected in a trial of the OX40 agonist ivuxolimab. These TCRs come from an adult with an advanced solid tumor such as melanoma, head and neck, liver or kidney cancer.

The chain uses TRBV2 and TRBJ1-5, with 7 bases aligning to TRBD1. This CDR3 spans 14 amino acids. The V segment lost 5 bases and the J segment 6 bases; nucleotides outside the gene matches: 7. Germline CDR1 is SNHLY and CDR2 is FYNNEI. The DNA for the CDR3 is TGTGCCAGCAGTTCTACAGGGGAGGGTCAGCCCCAGCATTTT. It translates to CASSSTGEGQPQHF. Complete variable domain (other parts from reference TRBV2 and TRBJ1-5): EPEVTQTPSHQVTQMGQEVILRCVPISNHLYFYWYRQILGQKVEFLVSFYNNEISEKSEIFDDQFSVERPDGSNFTLKIRSTKLEDSAMYFCASSSTGEGQPQHFGDGTRLSIL.

The gene calls are TRBV19 and TRBJ2-3; the D gene could be TRBD1 or TRBD2 (5 bases each). Trimming pared 4 bases from V and 6 bases from J, leaving 14 bases between. Germline V gives CDR1 LNHDA, CDR2 SQIVND (reference sequence). CDR3 size: 14 residues. The CDR3 loop is CASSTRDPGDTQYF. The CDR3 DNA is TGTGCCAGTAGTACCCGGGACCCCGGGGATACGCAGTATTTT.

The chain is built from TRBV5-5 and TRBJ1-2, with 12 nucleotides matching TRBD1. This CDR3 is built from 18 residues. Germline CDR1 is SGHKS and CDR2 is YYEKEE (reference sequence). V gave up 0 bases and J gave up 5 bases; unmatched junction bases: 11. Written as DNA, the CDR3 is TGTGCCAGCAGCTTGGCGGGGGGACAGGGGGCGCATGGGTATGGCTACACCTTC. As protein: CASSLAGGQGAHGYGYTF. Complete variable domain (other parts from reference TRBV5-5 and TRBJ1-2): DAGVTQSPTHLIKTRGQQVTLRCSPISGHKSVSWYQQVLGQGPQFIFQYYEKEERGRGNFPDRFSARQFPNYSSELNVNALLLGDSALYLCASSLAGGQGAHGYGYTFGSGTRLTVV.

This clone appeared a few times. At the DNA level, this CDR3 is encoded by other sequences in the same sample as well. CDR3 sequence: CASSLERRNTEAFF. The DNA of the CDR3 is TGTGCCAGCAGCTTGGAACGGAGGAACACTGAAGCTTTCTTT. The V and J genes are TRBV5-8 and TRBJ1-1; no reliable D call. The CDR3 totals 14 residues. Trimming took off 0 bases at V and 1 base at J, with 7 bases between the two ends. CDR1 is SGHTS and CDR2 is YDEGEE in the germline V gene.

V and J are TRBV7-9 and TRBJ2-4; D is possibly TRBD1 (5 bases). Trimming pared 1 base from V and 2 bases from J, leaving 12 bases between. Germline-derived CDR1 and CDR2 are SEHNR and FQNEAQ (reference sequence). The CDR3 is 16 amino acids. The CDR3 nucleotides read TGTGCCAGCAGCTTAGTGCAGGGTGGGACCAAAAACATTCAGTACTTC. Its translation: CASSLVQGGTKNIQYF.